The TCR beta chain described here comes from a study of T cell responses to AZD1222 COVID-19 vaccine. Repertoires were generated with immunoSEQ multiplex PCR, while TCRdb's copy carries only in-frame clones and drops some. The table records 150,000 to 180,000 clones, about 85% of them present only once. Germline V gene sequence: CDR1 SQVTM, CDR2 ANQGSEA. The CDR3 sequence is 11 residues long. V lost 7 bases and J lost 4, with 10 bases in between. Findings and caveats of the study: There were vaccine-associated CD4 TCRs across spike, dominant at 160-218 and 743-854. Spike-specific TCR breadth and depth rose after two AZD1222 doses. Mostly white British, mostly female donors; authors suggested clonal diversity may be underestimated.

Note on this clone: Its antigen is not known.

This chain connects TRBV29-1 to TRBJ1-2; no clear D gene. The TCR was taken from an adult in good health. Source: peripheral blood, taken on day 0 of AZD1222 vaccination. CDR3 loop: CSAGGAYGYTF. The CDR3 coding sequence is TGCAGCGCTGGCGGCGCCTATGGCTACACCTTC.